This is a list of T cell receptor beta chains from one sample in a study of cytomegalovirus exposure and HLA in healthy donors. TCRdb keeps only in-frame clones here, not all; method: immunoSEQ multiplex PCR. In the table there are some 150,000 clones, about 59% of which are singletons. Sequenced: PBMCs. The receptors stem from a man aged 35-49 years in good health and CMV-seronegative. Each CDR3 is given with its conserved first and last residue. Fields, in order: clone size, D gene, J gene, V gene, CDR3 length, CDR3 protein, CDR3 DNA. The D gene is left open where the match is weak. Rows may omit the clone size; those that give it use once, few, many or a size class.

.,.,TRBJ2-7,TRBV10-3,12,CAISERDYEQYF,TGTGCCATCAGTGAGCGGGACTACGAGCAGTACTTC
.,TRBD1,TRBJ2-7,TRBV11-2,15,CASSLSDRAYYEQYF,TGTGCCAGCAGCTTATCAGACAGGGCCTACTACGAGCAGTACTTC
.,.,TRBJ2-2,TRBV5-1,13,CASSLNRDGELFF,TGCGCCAGCAGCCTCAACAGGGACGGGGAGCTGTTTTTT
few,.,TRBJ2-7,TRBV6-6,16,CASSHGTYPSSYEQYF,TGTGCCAGCAGCCACGGGACTTACCCAAGCTCCTACGAGCAGTACTTC
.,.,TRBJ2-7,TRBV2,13,CASSDQGTYEQYF,TGTGCCAGCAGTGACCAGGGAACCTACGAGCAGTACTTC
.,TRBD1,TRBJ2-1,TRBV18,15,CASSPGHDREDEQFF,TGTGCCAGCTCACCGGGTCACGACAGGGAAGATGAGCAGTTCTTC
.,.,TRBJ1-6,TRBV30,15,CAWSGLAVVGSPLHF,TGTGCCTGGAGTGGACTTGCCGTCGTTGGGTCACCCCTCCACTTT
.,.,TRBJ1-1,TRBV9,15,CASSAKQGSNTEAFF,TGTGCCAGCAGCGCCAAACAGGGATCGAACACTGAAGCTTTCTTT
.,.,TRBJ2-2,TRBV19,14,CASSSTGNTGELFF,TGTGCCAGTAGTTCGACAGGGAACACCGGGGAGCTGTTTTTT
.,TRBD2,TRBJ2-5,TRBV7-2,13,CASSLDPPREQYF,TGTGCCAGCAGCTTAGATCCCCCGCGGGAGCAGTACTTC
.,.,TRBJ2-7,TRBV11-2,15,CASTRGQGWYYEQYF,TGTGCCAGCACCAGAGGTCAGGGGTGGTATTACGAGCAGTACTTC
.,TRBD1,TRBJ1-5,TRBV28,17,CASSLPYDRVGNQPQHF,TGTGCCAGCAGTCTTCCCTATGACAGGGTCGGCAATCAGCCCCAGCATTTT
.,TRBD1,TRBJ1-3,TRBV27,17,CASSLSFQRGPGNTIYF,TGTGCCAGCAGTTTGTCTTTCCAAAGGGGGCCAGGAAACACCATATATTTT
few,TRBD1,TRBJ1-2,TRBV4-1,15,CASSQDAGTGGGYTF,TGCGCCAGCAGCCAAGATGCAGGGACAGGGGGTGGCTACACCTTC